Following are 7 T cell receptor beta chains from one sample sequenced in a study of blood T cell repertoires in COVID-19. Generated by immunoSEQ multiplex PCR, the TCRdb table keeps only in-frame clones and is missing some. The sample lists some 150,000 clones, over 75% occurring once. Sequenced sample: peripheral blood. These receptors came from a human donor in a cohort sampled during active COVID-19.

The chain is built from TRBV21-1 and TRBJ1-4; the DNA was not used to check the table's D call, TRBD1. TRBV21-1 is a pseudogene segment. The CDR3 totals 14 residues. The CDR3 coding sequence is TGTGCCAGCAGATGGGACAGGGCTAATGAAAAACTGTTTTTT. Its protein is CASRWDRANEKLFF.

The genes are TRBV9 and TRBJ2-5; 8 positions match TRBD1. The germline CDR1 and CDR2 sequences are SGDLS and YYNGEE. CDR3 length: 15 residues. V lost 0 bases to trimming and J lost 4 bases; unmatched junction nucleotides: 5. The CDR3 nucleotides read TGTGCCAGCAGCGTAGGAGGCAGGGGGCCAGAGACCCAGTACTTC. Amino acid sequence: CASSVGGRGPETQYF.

V gene TRBV7-6 combines with J gene TRBJ2-2, with D tentatively TRBD2 (6 bases). The length of the CDR3 is 16 residues. The V and J ends lost 1 base and 2 bases respectively, with 11 bases between them. Looked up from germline, CDR1 is SGHVS and CDR2 is FNYEAQ. The CDR3 DNA is TGTGCCAGCAGCTTAGTTAGCGGCCTCAACACCGGGGAGCTGTTTTTT. It encodes CASSLVSGLNTGELFF.

The J gene is TRBJ2-3, the V gene TRBV19, with 8 bases that match TRBD2. The CDR3 runs to 15 residues. J was trimmed by 4 bases and V by 7 bases; bases with no gene match: 10. Germline V gives CDR1 LNHDA, CDR2 SQIVND (reference sequence). Written as DNA, the CDR3 is TGTGCCAGTAAGATGAACGGGAGGGGATCAGATACGCAGTATTTT. This codes for CASKMNGRGSDTQYF.

This chain links TRBV2 with TRBJ2-2; 7 positions match TRBD2. The CDR3 is 14 amino acids. The ends lost 7 bases at V and 7 bases at J; junction bases unmatched: 9. In germline, CDR1 is SNHLY, CDR2 FYNNEI. The CDR3 protein is CASKEGREFGELFF. The CDR3 nucleotides are TGTGCCAGCAAGGAGGGGCGGGAGTTCGGGGAGCTGTTTTTT.

The rearrangement joins TRBV7-2 to TRBJ1-1, with D hard to call. V gave up 1 base and J gave up 13 bases, with 19 bases separating them. In germline, CDR1 is SGHTA, CDR2 FQGNSA. The CDR3 has 14 residues. The CDR3 sequence: CASSLGPSSGRGFF. The DNA of the CDR3 is TGTGCCAGCAGCTTAGGGCCCTCCAGTGGCCGAGGTTTCTTT.

This rearrangement joins TRBV18 to TRBJ1-1; a possible D gene is TRBD1 (5 bases). V was cut by 4 bases and J by 4 bases, with 16 bases left in between. This CDR3 is built from 15 residues. The germline CDR1 and CDR2 sequences are KGHSH and LQKENI. The CDR3 here is CASSRDRGVGTEAFF. The CDR3 bases are TGTGCCAGCTCACGCGATCGGGGGGTTGGCACTGAAGCTTTCTTT.